This T cell receptor beta chain originates from a study of blood T cell repertoires in COVID-19. Assay used: immunoSEQ multiplex PCR; TCRdb lists only in-frame clones, some missing. The sample consists of about 170,000 clones, 79% of them appearing once. This clone was counted only a few times. V lost 6 bases to trimming and J lost 0 bases, with 12 bases between them. CDR1 SGHRS and CDR2 YFSETQ come from the germline V gene. This CDR3 has 14 residues. This TCR derives from a woman aged 70 to 79 in a cohort exposed to, infected with or recovered from COVID-19 (not recorded which). Material: PBMCs or T cells enriched from blood (not recorded which). The chain combines TRBV5-1 with TRBJ1-2; no definite D call. CDR3 sequence reads: CASTLSSANYGYTF. DNA of the CDR3: TGCGCCAGCACGCTCAGTTCAGCTAACTATGGCTACACCTTC.